This TCR beta chain comes out of a study of T cells after yellow fever vaccination. Notes on the study in general: Of the clonotypes, a small share occurred in both CD4 and CD8 compartments.

One entry per CDR3 protein results from TCRdb running MiXCR on the 5' RACE reads. The sample carries tens of thousands of distinct CDR3 sequences, under 6% recorded once. This clonotype has ten or more counts. The antigen is undetermined. The CDR3 covers 13 residues. V lost 8 bases and J lost 2, with 13 bases in between. Germline V gene sequence: CDR1 ENHRY, CDR2 SYGVKD. The gene calls are TRBV10-3 and TRBJ2-7; perhaps TRBD2 as D (6 bases). The specimen was CD8+ T cells sorted from PBMCs, collected 10 days after the yellow fever booster vaccination. The source of this sequence is a man aged 30 to 39 who received the YFV17D yellow fever vaccine. CDR3 sequence: CAIAAGRTYEQYF. As DNA, the CDR3 is TGTGCCATCGCGGCGGGGCGTACCTACGAGCAGTACTTC.